The rows below give T cell receptor beta chains drawn from one sample of a study of cytomegalovirus exposure and HLA in healthy donors. Assay: immunoSEQ multiplex PCR; the TCRdb copy retains only in-frame clones and omits some. The table shows about 95,000 clones, with about 81% occurring only once. Material for sequencing was PBMCs. Receptor source: a man aged 18 to 30 in good health and CMV-seropositive. The CDR3 runs from the conserved cysteine through the conserved F or W. D genes are given only for firm matches. For some rows the clone size is stated as once, few or many, or as a class when expanded; others skip it.

>TRBJ2-5|-|-|13|TRBV15
TGTGCCACCAGCCTCGACCCCGGGGAGACCCAGTACTTC
CATSLDPGETQYF
>TRBJ2-2|TRBD1|-|14|TRBV28
TGTGCCAGCAGTACCCGGACAGGGACCGGGGAGCTGTTTTTT
CASSTRTGTGELFF
>TRBJ2-5|TRBD2|-|15|TRBV5-1
TGCGCCAGCAGACTAGCGGGGGGCCAAAAAGAGACCCAGTACTTC
CASRLAGGQKETQYF
>TRBJ2-2|TRBD2|-|16|TRBV6-6
TGTGCCAGCAGCTCTCTACTAGCGGGAAACACCGGGGAGCTGTTTTTT
CASSSLLAGNTGELFF
>TRBJ1-1|TRBD1|-|14|TRBV6-6
TGTGCCAGCAGGACGGACAGGGGTTCGGAGGAAGCTTTCTTT
CASRTDRGSEEAFF
>TRBJ2-7|TRBD1|-|16|TRBV5-1
TGCGCCAGCAGCGTGGGACAGGGAACGGGCGACTACGAGCAGTACTTC
CASSVGQGTGDYEQYF
>TRBJ2-1|TRBD1|-|16|TRBV9
TGTGCCAGCAGCCCCGAGGGACAGGGGCCCTTGAATGAGCAGTTCTTC
CASSPEGQGPLNEQFF
>TRBJ1-1|-|-|11|TRBV20-1
TGCAGTGCTAGCTGGACAGTTGAAGCTTTCTTT
CSASWTVEAFF
>TRBJ2-7|TRBD2|-|19|TRBV5-4
TGTGCCAGCAGCTCGTCGGGACTAGCGGGGGCCCCGGGGGAGGACGAGCAGTACTTC
CASSSSGLAGAPGEDEQYF
>TRBJ2-2|-|once|12|TRBV2
TGTGCCAGCCAAAGGGGGACCGGGGAGCTGTTTTTT
CASQRGTGELFF
>TRBJ1-5|-|-|13|TRBV30
TGTGCCTGGAGTGTAATGGAGAGTCAGCCCCAGCATTTT
CAWSVMESQPQHF
>TRBJ2-1|TRBD2|-|15|TRBV30
TGTGCCTGGACTCCCATAGCGGGGGGGTACAATGAGCAGTTCTTC
CAWTPIAGGYNEQFF
>TRBJ1-5|TRBD1|-|20|TRBV5-1
TGCGCCAGCAGTTTGGAAGGGGGACAGCCAGGAATAGATAGCAATCAGCCCCAGCATTTT
CASSLEGGQPGIDSNQPQHF
>TRBJ1-1|-|-|11|TRBV2
TGTGCCAGCAGTGAAGCGCGTCTCGCTTTCTTT
CASSEARLAFF
>TRBJ1-4|-|-|11|TRBV7-8
TGTGCCAGCAGCTCCCTCGAAAAACTGTTTTTT
CASSSLEKLFF
>TRBJ2-7|-|-|17|TRBV2
TGTGCCAGCAGTACATTAGGCGGGGGCCCGCAAACCTACGAGCAGTACTTC
CASSTLGGGPQTYEQYF
>TRBJ2-1|TRBD2|few|14|TRBV2
TGTGCCAGCAGTGATGGACTAGCGAACAATGAGCAGTTCTTC
CASSDGLANNEQFF
>TRBJ2-6|-|-|16|TRBV28
TGTGCCAGCAGTTTATCGGCGGGCGACGTGGCCAACGTCCTGACTTTC
CASSLSAGDVANVLTF
>TRBJ1-4|TRBD1|-|16|TRBV7-9
TGTGCCAGCAGCAGGACAGGGGGCATATCTAATGAAAAACTGTTTTTT
CASSRTGGISNEKLFF
>TRBJ2-2|TRBD1|few|16|TRBV4-1
TGCGCCAGCAGTCGGCAGGGGGCTATTGACACCGGGGAGCTGTTTTTT
CASSRQGAIDTGELFF
>TRBJ2-7|TRBD1|-|17|TRBV15
TGTGCCACCAGCAGACCTCGAGGGACAGGGGACTCCTACGAGCAGTACTTC
CATSRPRGTGDSYEQYF
>TRBJ2-1|-|-|13|TRBV29-1
TGCAGCGTCCCGCGCGGAGACCACAATGAGCAGTTCTTC
CSVPRGDHNEQFF
>TRBJ2-1|TRBD2|-|18|TRBV9
TGTGCCAGCAGCCGACTAGACAGACTAGCGTGGCTCTACAATGAGCAGTTCTTC
CASSRLDRLAWLYNEQFF
>TRBJ2-7|-|-|14|TRBV10-3
TGTGCCATCAGTGAGTGGAAAGGGGTGGGCGAGCAGTACTTC
CAISEWKGVGEQYF
>TRBJ2-7|TRBD2|-|16|TRBV5-1
TGCGCCAGCACCTTCAATGGGGGGGGTCCGACCTACGAGCAGTACTTC
CASTFNGGGPTYEQYF
>TRBJ2-1|TRBD1|-|15|TRBV18
TGTGCCAGCTCACCGTCACAGGGGCGGTCGAATGAGCAGTTCTTC
CASSPSQGRSNEQFF
>TRBJ1-4|-|-|14|TRBV27
TGTGCCAGCAGTTTATGGTCAGACGGGGAAAAACTGTTTTTT
CASSLWSDGEKLFF
>TRBJ1-2|-|once|13|TRBV27
TGTGCCAGCGGCCTTGCAGGGGCGCTTGGCTACACCTTC
CASGLAGALGYTF